The 5 T cell receptor delta chains below all came from one sample that was sequenced in a study of γδ T cells in repeated Plasmodium falciparum infection. TCRdb redid clone calling on the multiplex PCR reads using CATT. The repertoire holds 40,000 to 55,000 delta-chain clones, roughly 1.9% seen once, with 24% in the top ten. Flow sorting of PBMC yielded separate Vgamma9/Vdelta2+ and Vdelta2-negative gammadelta T cell populations for bulk repertoire analysis. Sequences were obtained from gamma-delta T cells from blood. The receptors here all came from a pool of human donors (malaria-infected and uninfected, not separated).

Note on this clone: TCRdb shows a much larger clone's protein in place of this DNA's translation, and the two differ at residue 3, likely through a read error; the protein shown is translated from the DNA. The V call is TRDV1, the J call TRDJ1; D possibly corresponds to TRDD2 (7 bases). The CDR3 totals 22 residues. Germline loops: CDR1 TSWWSYY, CDR2 QGS. The CDR3 here is CAPGECYFPSLKTLGKTDKLIF. CDR3 DNA: TGTGCTCCTGGGGAATGTTATTTTCCTTCCTTGAAAACTCTGGGCAAAACCGATAAACTCATCTTT.

Points on this clone: TCRdb pairs this DNA with a much larger clone's protein that differs at residue 19, likely a read error; the protein shown was translated from the DNA. This CDR3 reads CAYRSRRPQTARGYTEYTEKLIF. CDR3 nucleotides: TGTGCTTATAGGAGCCGCCGACCCCAAACCGCCCGGGGATACACCGAGTACACCGAGAAACTAATCTTT. The J gene was not called, though the V gene is TRAV38-2/DV8; no DNA check was done on the table's D call, TRDD3. CDR3 size: 23 residues. Germline V lookup: CDR1 TSESDYY, CDR2 QEAYKQQN.

Concerning this clone itself: This likely stems from a read error, as it lies one base from a far larger clone. Other nucleotide sequences from this sample produce the same CDR3. The V and J genes are TRAV38-2/DV8 and TRDJ1; TRDD3 is a possible D gene (7 bases). This CDR3 is built from 21 residues. Looked up from germline, CDR1 is TSESDYY and CDR2 is QEAYKQQN. V gave up 5 bases and J gave up 5 bases, with 37 bases separating them. The CDR3 DNA sequence: TGTGCTTATAGCCTTCCCCTCATCCTTCCCTTGGGGGACCTACTGCTAGATAAACTCATCTTT. Translating it yields CAYSLPLILPLGDLLLDKLIF.

This clone was seen ten or more times. A junction end diverges from the germline sequence, so it may reflect a read error. Other DNA sequences of this sample code for an identical CDR3. The CDR3 spells CALGNSSKLYWGIRSTDKLIF. The CDR3 DNA reads as TGTGCTCTTGGGAACAGTTCTAAACTCTACTGGGGGATACGCAGCACCGATAAACTCATCTTC. The chain recombines TRDV1 with TRDJ1; 13 bases align to TRDD3. CDR3 size: 21 residues. Per the germline V gene, CDR1 is TSWWSYY and CDR2 is QGS.

The sample holds a few counts of this clone. The V gene is given as TRDV1, and no J gene call is available. The CDR3 consists of 10 residues. In germline, CDR1 is TSWWSYY, CDR2 QGS. The CDR3 region has the DNA TGTGCTCTTGGGGAACTGGCCCTACATTTT. This codes for CALGELALHF.